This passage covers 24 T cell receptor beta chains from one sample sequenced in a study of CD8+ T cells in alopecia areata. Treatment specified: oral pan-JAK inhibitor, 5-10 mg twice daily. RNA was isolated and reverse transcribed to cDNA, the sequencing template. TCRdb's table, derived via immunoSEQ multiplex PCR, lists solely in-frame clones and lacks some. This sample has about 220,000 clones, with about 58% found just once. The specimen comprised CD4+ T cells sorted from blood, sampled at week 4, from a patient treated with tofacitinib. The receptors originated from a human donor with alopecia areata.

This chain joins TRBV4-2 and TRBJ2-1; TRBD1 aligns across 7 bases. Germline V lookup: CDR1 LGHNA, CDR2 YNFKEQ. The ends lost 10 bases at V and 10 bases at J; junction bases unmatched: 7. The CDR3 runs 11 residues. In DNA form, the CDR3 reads TGTGCCACCGGAACAGGGGTGGAGCAGTTCTTC. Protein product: CATGTGVEQFF.

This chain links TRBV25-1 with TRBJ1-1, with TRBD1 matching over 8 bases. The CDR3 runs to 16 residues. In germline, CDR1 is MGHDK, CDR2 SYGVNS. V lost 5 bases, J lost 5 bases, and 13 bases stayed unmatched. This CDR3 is CASSISPGQGKTEAFF. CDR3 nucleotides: TGTGCCAGCAGTATCTCTCCAGGACAGGGTAAAACTGAAGCTTTCTTT.

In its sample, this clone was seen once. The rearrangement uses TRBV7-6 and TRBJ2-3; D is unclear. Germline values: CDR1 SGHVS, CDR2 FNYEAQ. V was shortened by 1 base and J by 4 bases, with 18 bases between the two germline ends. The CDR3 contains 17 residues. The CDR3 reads CASSLVHQTSIPDTQYF. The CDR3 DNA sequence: TGTGCCAGCAGCTTAGTTCACCAGACCAGCATCCCAGATACGCAGTATTTT.

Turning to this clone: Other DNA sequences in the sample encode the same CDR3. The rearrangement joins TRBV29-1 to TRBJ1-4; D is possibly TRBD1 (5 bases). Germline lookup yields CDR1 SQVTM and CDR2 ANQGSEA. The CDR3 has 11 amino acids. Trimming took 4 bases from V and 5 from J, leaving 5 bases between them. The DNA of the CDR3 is TGCAGCGTTGGGGGGAATGAAAAACTGTTTTTT. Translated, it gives CSVGGNEKLFF.

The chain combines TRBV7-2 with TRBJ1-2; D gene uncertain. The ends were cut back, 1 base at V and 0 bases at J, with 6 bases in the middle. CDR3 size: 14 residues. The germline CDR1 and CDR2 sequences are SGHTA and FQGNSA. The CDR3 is CASSLVTTNYGYTF. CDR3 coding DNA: TGTGCCAGCAGCTTAGTCACTACTAACTATGGCTACACCTTC.

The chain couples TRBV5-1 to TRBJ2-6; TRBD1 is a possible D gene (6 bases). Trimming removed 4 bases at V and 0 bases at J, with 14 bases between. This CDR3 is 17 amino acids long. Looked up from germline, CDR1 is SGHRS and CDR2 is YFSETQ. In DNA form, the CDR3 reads TGCGCCAGCAGCCCCCAGGGGACCCCCTCTGGGGCCAACGTCCTGACTTTC. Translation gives CASSPQGTPSGANVLTF.

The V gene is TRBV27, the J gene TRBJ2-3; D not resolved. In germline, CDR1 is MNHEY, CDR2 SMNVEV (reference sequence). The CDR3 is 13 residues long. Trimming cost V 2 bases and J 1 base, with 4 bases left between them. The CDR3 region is CASSLGRTDTQYF. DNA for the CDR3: TGTGCCAGCAGTTTAGGACGCACAGATACGCAGTATTTT.

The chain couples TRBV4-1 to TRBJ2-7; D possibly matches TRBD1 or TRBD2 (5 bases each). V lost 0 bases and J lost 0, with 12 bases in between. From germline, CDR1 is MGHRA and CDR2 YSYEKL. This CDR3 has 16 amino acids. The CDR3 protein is CASSQDWKGSSYEQYF. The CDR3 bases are TGCGCCAGCAGCCAAGATTGGAAGGGGAGCTCCTACGAGCAGTACTTC.

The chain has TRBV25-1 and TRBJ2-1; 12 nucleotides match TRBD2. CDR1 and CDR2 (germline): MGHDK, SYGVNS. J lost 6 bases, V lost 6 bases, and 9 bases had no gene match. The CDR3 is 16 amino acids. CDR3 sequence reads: CASSPLKTSGGNEQFF. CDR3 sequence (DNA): TGTGCCAGCAGCCCCCTCAAGACTAGCGGGGGCAATGAGCAGTTCTTC.

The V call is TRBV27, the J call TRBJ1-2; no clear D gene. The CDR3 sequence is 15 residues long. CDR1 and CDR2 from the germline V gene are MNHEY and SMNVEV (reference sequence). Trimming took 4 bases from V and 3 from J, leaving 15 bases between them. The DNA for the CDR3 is TGTGCCAGCAGTTCCGCGGGAGGGCCCCACTATGGCTACACCTTC. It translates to CASSSAGGPHYGYTF.

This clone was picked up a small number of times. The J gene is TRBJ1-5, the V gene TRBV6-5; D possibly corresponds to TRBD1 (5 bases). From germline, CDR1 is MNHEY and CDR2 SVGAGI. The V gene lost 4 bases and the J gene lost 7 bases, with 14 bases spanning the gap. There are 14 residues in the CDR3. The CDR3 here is CASSFLKGWQPQHF. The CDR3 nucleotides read TGTGCCAGCAGTTTTTTGAAGGGGTGGCAGCCCCAGCATTTT.

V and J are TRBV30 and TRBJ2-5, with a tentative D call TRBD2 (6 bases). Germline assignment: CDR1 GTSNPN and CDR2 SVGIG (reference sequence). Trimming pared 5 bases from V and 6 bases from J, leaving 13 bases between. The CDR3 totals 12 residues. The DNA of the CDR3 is TGTGCCTGGGGGACGGGGGTAAAGACCCAGTACTTC. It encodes CAWGTGVKTQYF.

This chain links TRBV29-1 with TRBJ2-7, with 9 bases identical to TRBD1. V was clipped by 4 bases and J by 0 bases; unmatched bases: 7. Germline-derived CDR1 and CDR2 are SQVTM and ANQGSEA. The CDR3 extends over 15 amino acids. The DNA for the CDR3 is TGCAGCGTTGGTGCGCGGGACAGGGTCTCCTACGAGCAGTACTTC. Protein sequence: CSVGARDRVSYEQYF.

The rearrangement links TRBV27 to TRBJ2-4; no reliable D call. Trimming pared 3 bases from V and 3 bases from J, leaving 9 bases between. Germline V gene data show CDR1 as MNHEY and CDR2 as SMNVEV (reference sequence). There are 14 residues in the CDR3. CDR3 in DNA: TGTGCCAGCAGTTTCTCGATGGGCAAAAACATTCAGTACTTC. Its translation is CASSFSMGKNIQYF.

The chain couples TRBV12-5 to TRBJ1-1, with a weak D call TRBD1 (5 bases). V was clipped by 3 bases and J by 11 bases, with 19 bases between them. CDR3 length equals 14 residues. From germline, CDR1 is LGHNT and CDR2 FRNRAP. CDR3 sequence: CASGFFLTGLRAFF. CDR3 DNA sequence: TGTGCTAGTGGTTTTTTCCTAACAGGTTTGAGGGCTTTCTTT.

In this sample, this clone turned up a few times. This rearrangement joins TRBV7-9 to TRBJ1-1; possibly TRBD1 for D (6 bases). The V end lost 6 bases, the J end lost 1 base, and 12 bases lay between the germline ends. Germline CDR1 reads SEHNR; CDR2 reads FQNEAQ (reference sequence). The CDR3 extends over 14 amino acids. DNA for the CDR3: TGTGCCAGCAGGCCTACGGGACAGAACACTGAAGCTTTCTTT. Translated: CASRPTGQNTEAFF.

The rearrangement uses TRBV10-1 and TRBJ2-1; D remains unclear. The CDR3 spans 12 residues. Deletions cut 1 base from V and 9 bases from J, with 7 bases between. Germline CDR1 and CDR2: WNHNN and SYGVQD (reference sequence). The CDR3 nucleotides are TGCGCCAGCAGTGAGTTGGCAGGTGAGCAGTTCTTC. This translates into CASSELAGEQFF.

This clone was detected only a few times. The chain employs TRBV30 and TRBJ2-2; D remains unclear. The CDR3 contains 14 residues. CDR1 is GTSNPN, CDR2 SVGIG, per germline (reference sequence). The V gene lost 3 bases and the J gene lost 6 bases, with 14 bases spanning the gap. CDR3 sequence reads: CAWSQYGWAGELFF. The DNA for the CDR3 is TGTGCCTGGAGCCAATACGGGTGGGCCGGGGAGCTGTTTTTT.

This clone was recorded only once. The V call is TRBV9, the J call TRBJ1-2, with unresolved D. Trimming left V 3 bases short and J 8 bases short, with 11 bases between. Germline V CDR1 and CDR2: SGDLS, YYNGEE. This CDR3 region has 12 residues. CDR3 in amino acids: CASSALLGGYTF. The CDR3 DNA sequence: TGTGCCAGCAGCGCCCTTCTAGGGGGCTACACCTTC.

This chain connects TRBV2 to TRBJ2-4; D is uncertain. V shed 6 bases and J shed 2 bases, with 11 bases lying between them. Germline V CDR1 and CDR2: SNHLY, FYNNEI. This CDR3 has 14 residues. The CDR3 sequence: CASRDQTTKNIQYF. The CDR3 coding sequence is TGTGCCAGCAGGGACCAGACCACCAAAAACATTCAGTACTTC.

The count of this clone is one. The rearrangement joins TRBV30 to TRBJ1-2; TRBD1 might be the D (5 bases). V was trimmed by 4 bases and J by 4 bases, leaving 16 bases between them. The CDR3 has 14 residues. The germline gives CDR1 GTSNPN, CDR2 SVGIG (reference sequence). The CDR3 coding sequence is TGTGCCTGGACTGCGGCCGGGGGGATCTATGGCTACACCTTC. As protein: CAWTAAGGIYGYTF.

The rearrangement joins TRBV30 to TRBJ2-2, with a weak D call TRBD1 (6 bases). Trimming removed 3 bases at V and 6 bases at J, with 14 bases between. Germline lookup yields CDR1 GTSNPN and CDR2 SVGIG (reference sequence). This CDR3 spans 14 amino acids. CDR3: CAWSGQFKPGELFF. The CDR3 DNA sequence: TGTGCCTGGAGCGGACAGTTTAAGCCCGGGGAGCTGTTTTTT.

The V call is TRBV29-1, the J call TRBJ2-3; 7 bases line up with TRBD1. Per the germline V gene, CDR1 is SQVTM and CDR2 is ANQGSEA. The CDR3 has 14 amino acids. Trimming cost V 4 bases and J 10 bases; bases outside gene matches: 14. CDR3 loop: CSVASGTATVAQYF. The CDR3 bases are TGCAGCGTTGCGTCAGGGACAGCGACAGTTGCGCAGTATTTT.

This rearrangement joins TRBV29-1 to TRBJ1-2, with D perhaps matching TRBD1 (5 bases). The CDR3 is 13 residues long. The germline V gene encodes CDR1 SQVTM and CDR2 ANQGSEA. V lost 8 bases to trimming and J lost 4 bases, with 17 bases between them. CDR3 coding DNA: TGCAGCTCAACAGGTGGGGGGTTCTATGGCTACACCTTC. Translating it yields CSSTGGGFYGYTF.